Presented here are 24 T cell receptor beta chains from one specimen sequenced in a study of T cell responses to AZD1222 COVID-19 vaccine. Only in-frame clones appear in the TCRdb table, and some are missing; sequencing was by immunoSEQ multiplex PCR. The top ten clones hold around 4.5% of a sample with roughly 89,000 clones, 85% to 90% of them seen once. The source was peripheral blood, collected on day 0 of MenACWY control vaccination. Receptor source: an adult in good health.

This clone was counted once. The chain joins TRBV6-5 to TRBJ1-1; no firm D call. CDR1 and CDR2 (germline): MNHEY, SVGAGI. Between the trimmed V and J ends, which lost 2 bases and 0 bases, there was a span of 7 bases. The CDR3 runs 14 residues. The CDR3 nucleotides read TGTGCCAGCAGTTACGCCGGCTTGAACACTGAAGCTTTCTTT. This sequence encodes CASSYAGLNTEAFF.

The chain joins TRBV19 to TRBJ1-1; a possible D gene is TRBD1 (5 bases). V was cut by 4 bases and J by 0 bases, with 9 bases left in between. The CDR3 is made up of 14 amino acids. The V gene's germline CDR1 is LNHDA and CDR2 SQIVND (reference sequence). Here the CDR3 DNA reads TGTGCCAGTAGTACGGGACGCCTGAACACTGAAGCTTTCTTT. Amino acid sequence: CASSTGRLNTEAFF.

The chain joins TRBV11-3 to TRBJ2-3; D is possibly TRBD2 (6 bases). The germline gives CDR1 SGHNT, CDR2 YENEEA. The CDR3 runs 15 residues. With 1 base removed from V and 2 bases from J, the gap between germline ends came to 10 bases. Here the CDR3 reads CASSLGGDLTDTQYF. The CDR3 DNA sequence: TGTGCCAGCAGCTTAGGCGGGGACCTCACAGATACGCAGTATTTT.

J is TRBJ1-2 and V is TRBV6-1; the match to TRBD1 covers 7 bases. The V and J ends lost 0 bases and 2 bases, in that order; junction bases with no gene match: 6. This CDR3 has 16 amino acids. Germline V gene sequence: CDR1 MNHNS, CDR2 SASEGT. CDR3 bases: TGTGCCAGCAGTGAAGCGGTGAGACAGGGAAACTATGGCTACACCTTC. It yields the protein CASSEAVRQGNYGYTF.

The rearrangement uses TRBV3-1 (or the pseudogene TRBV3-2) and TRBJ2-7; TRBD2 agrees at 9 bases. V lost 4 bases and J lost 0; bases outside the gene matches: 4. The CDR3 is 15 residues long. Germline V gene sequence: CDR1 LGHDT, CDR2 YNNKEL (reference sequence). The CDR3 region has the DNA TGTGCCAGCAGCCGTAGCGGGAGTGGCTCCTACGAGCAGTACTTC. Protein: CASSRSGSGSYEQYF.

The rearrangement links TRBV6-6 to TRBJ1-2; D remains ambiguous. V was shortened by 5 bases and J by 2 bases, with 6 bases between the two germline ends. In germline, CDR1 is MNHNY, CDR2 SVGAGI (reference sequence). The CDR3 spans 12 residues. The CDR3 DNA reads TGTGCCAGCAGTACAGAAAACTATGGCTACACCTTC. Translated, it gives CASSTENYGYTF.

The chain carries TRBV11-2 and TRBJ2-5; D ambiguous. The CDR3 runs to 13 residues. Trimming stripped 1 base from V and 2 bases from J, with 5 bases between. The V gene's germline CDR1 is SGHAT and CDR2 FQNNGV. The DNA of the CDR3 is TGTGCCAGCAGCTTAGCGGTGCAAGAGACCCAGTACTTC. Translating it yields CASSLAVQETQYF.

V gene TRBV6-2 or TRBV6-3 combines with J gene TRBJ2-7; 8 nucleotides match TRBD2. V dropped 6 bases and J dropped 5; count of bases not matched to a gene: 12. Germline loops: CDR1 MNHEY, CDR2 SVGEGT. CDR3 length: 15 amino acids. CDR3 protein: CASSTPGGVLDEQYF. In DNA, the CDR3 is TGTGCCAGCAGCACTCCGGGGGGGGTATTGGACGAGCAGTACTTC.

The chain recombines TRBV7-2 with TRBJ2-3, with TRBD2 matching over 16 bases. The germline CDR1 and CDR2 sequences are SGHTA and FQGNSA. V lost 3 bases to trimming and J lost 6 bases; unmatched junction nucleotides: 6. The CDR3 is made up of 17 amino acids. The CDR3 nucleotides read TGTGCCAGCAGCTTGGGACTAGCGGGAGGGAAGAGGGATACGCAGTATTTT. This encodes CASSLGLAGGKRDTQYF.

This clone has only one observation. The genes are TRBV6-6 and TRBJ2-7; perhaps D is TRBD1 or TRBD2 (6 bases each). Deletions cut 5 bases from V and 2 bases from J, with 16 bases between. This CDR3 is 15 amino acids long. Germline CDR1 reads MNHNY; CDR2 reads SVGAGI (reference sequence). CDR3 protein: CASSGGGGYTYEQYF. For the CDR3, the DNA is TGTGCCAGCAGTGGGGGCGGAGGGTATACCTACGAGCAGTACTTC.

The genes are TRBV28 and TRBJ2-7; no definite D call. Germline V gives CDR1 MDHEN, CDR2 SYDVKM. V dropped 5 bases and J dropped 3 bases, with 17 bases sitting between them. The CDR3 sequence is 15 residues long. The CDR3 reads CASSPPKGRLYEQYF. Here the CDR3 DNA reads TGTGCCAGCAGTCCCCCTAAGGGAAGGCTCTACGAGCAGTACTTC. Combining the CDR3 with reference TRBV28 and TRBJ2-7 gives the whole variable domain DVKVTQSSRYLVKRTGEKVFLECVQDMDHENMFWYRQDPGLGLRLIYFSYDVKMKEKGDIPEGYSVSREKKERFSLILESASTNQTSMYLCASSPPKGRLYEQYFGPGTRLTVT.

The CDR3 loop is CSFLPGGRDEQFF. The CDR3 DNA reads TGCAGCTTCCTTCCGGGAGGGAGGGATGAGCAGTTCTTC. The rearrangement links TRBV29-1 to TRBJ2-1; 8 bases are a match to TRBD2. Germline CDR1 and CDR2: SQVTM and ANQGSEA. V lost 8 bases, J lost 8 bases, and 11 bases stayed unmatched. The CDR3 consists of 13 residues.

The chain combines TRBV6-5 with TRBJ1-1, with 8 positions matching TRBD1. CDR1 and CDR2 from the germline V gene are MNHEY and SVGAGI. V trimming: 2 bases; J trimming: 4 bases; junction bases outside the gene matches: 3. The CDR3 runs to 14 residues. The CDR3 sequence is CASSYGQGSTEAFF. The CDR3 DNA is TGTGCCAGCAGTTACGGACAGGGTAGCACTGAAGCTTTCTTT.

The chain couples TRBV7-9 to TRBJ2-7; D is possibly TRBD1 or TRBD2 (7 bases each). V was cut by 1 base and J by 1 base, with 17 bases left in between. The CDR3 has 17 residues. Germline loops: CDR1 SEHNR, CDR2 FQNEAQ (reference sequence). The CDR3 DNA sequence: TGTGCCAGCAGCTTAGAGCGGGGTAACAGGGGTTCCTACGAGCAGTACTTC. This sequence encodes CASSLERGNRGSYEQYF.

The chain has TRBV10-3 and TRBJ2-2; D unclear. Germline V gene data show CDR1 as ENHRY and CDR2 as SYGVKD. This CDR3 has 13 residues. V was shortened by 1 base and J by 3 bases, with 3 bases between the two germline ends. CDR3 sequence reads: CAISEWHTGELFF. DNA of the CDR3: TGTGCCATCAGTGAGTGGCACACCGGGGAGCTGTTTTTT.

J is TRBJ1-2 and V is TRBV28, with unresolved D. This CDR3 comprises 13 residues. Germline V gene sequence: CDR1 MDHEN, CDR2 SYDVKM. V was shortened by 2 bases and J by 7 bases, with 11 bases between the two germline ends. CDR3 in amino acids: CASSLPTSGGYTF. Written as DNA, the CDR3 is TGTGCCAGCAGTTTACCCACTTCTGGTGGCTACACCTTC.

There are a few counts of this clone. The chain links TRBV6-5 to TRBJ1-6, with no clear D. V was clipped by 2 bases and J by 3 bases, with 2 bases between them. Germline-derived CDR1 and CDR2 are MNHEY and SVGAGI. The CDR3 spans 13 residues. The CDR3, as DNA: TGTGCCAGCAGTTACGACTATAATTCACCCCTCCACTTT. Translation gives CASSYDYNSPLHF.

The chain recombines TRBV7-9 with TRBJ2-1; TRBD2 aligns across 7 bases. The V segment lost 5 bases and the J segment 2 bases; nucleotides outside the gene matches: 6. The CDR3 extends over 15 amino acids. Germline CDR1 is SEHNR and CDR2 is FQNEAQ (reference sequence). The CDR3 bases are TGTGCCAGCAGCGTTAGCGGGCAGACCTACAATGAGCAGTTCTTC. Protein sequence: CASSVSGQTYNEQFF.

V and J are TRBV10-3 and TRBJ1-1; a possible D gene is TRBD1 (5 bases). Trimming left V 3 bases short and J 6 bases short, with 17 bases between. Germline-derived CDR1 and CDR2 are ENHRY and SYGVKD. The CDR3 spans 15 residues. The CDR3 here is CAISDLTTGGSEAFF. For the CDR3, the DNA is TGTGCCATCAGTGACCTCACAACTGGGGGTTCTGAAGCTTTCTTT.

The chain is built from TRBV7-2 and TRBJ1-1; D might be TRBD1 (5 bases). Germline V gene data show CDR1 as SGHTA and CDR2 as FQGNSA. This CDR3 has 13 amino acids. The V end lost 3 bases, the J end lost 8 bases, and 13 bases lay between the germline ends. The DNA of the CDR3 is TGTGCCAGCAGCTTGGAGGGTCAGGGAGAAGCTTTCTTT. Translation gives CASSLEGQGEAFF.

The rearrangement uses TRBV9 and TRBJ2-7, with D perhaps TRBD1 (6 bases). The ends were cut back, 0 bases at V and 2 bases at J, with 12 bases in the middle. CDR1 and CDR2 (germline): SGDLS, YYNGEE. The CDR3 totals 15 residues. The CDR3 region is CASSVEDSTAYEQYF. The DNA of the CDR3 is TGTGCCAGCAGCGTAGAGGACAGTACGGCCTACGAGCAGTACTTC.

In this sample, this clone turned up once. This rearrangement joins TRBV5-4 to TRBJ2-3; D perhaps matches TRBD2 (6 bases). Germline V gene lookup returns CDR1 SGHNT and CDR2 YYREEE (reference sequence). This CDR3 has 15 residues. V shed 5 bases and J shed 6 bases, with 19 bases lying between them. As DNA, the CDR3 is TGTGCCAGCAGTTCACGGGACTTCCTAGGGGATACGCAGTATTTT. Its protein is CASSSRDFLGDTQYF.

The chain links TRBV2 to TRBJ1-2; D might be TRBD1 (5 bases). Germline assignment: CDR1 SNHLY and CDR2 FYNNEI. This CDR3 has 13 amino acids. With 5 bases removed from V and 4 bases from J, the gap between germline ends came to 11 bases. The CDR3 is CASSPQGIYGYTF. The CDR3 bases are TGTGCCAGCAGTCCTCAGGGAATCTATGGCTACACCTTC.

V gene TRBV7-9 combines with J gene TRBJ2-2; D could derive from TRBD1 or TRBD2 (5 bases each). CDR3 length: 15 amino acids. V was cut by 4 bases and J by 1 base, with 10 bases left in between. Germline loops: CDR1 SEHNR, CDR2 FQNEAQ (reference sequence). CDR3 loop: CASSWGRMNTGELFF. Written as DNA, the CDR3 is TGTGCCAGCAGCTGGGGACGGATGAACACCGGGGAGCTGTTTTTT.